What follows are 10 T cell receptor beta chains derived from one specimen sequenced in a study of blood T cell repertoires in COVID-19. Sequencing used immunoSEQ multiplex PCR; TCRdb keeps in-frame clones, though not all of them. The sample includes some 120,000 clones, more than 75% seen only once; the top ten take over 1.5%. Sequenced material: peripheral blood. Receptors were obtained from a human donor in a cohort sampled during active COVID-19.

The gene calls are TRBV18 and TRBJ2-1; 9 positions agree with TRBD2. Trimming took 7 bases from V and 2 from J; bases not matched to a gene: 9. CDR3 length equals 16 residues. Germline loops: CDR1 KGHSH, CDR2 LQKENI. The CDR3: CASFTPSGMAYNEQFF. CDR3 DNA sequence: TGTGCCAGCTTCACCCCTAGCGGGATGGCCTACAATGAGCAGTTCTTC.

The chain recombines TRBV11-1 with TRBJ2-7, with D perhaps TRBD2 (5 bases). The CDR3 contains 14 residues. V lost 2 bases and J lost 2, with 10 bases in between. Germline values: CDR1 SGHAT, CDR2 FQDESV (reference sequence). CDR3 loop: CASSLLAATYEQYF. The CDR3 DNA is TGTGCCAGCAGCTTACTAGCAGCAACCTACGAGCAGTACTTC.

This sequence joins TRBV24-1 and TRBJ1-3; D unclear. This CDR3 has 15 residues. V dropped 4 bases and J dropped 0 bases, with 9 bases sitting between them. Germline lookup yields CDR1 KGHDR and CDR2 SFDVKD. Here the CDR3 reads CATSDSVPSGNTIYF. As DNA, the CDR3 is TGTGCCACCAGTGACAGCGTCCCCTCTGGAAACACCATATATTTT.

This chain uses TRBV12-3 or TRBV12-4 with TRBJ2-7; D perhaps matches TRBD2 (5 bases). This CDR3 comprises 12 residues. V shed 2 bases and J shed 8 bases, with 10 bases lying between them. The CDR3 DNA follows: TGTGCCAGCAGTTTACCCGAGGGCAAGCAGTACTTC. It translates to CASSLPEGKQYF.

V is TRBV12-3 or TRBV12-4 and J is TRBJ2-7, with a tentative D call TRBD2 (5 bases). CDR3 length equals 12 residues. V was shortened by 4 bases and J by 7 bases, with 11 bases between the two germline ends. In nucleotides, the CDR3 is TGTGCCAGCAGTTCCCGGAGGTGGGAGCAGTACTTC. Its translation: CASSSRRWEQYF.

The gene calls are TRBV7-8 and TRBJ1-4; no firm D call. The CDR3 spans 17 residues. The V gene lost 5 bases and the J gene lost 7 bases, with 23 bases spanning the gap. CDR1 and CDR2 (germline): SGHVS, FQNEAQ. CDR3 loop: CASSPSPGDGVREKLFF. The CDR3 DNA follows: TGTGCCAGCAGCCCCTCACCCGGTGACGGAGTTCGTGAAAAACTGTTTTTT.

The J gene is TRBJ2-1, the V gene TRBV5-6; a weak D match, TRBD1 (6 bases). Trimming stripped 0 bases from V and 3 bases from J, with 22 bases between. Germline CDR1 is SGHDT and CDR2 is YYEEEE. The CDR3 is made up of 19 amino acids. The CDR3 is CASSLEVVGWGQGYNEQFF. The CDR3 DNA reads as TGTGCCAGCAGCTTGGAGGTGGTAGGTTGGGGGCAAGGCTACAATGAGCAGTTCTTC.

This chain joins TRBV6-4 and TRBJ2-3; TRBD1 agrees at 9 bases. The CDR3 has 17 amino acids. Per the germline V gene, CDR1 is MRHNA and CDR2 is SNTAGT. V dropped 0 bases and J dropped 4; count of bases not matched to a gene: 8. CDR3 coding DNA: TGTGCCAGCAGTGACTCTATCCCGGGACAGGGTTCAGATACGCAGTATTTT. Translation: CASSDSIPGQGSDTQYF.

The chain recombines TRBV5-8 with TRBJ1-1, with D maybe TRBD1 (6 bases). V lost 1 base and J lost 1, with 14 bases in between. The germline V gene encodes CDR1 SGHTS and CDR2 YDEGEE. CDR3 length: 16 amino acids. The chain's CDR3 is CASSLFQGTTNTEAFF. For the CDR3, the DNA is TGTGCCAGCAGCTTGTTCCAGGGGACTACGAACACTGAAGCTTTCTTT.

The gene calls are TRBV6-5 and TRBJ1-1, with 7 bases matching TRBD1. The junction had 2 bases not matched to a gene; V was cut back by 6 bases and J by 1 base. Germline V gives CDR1 MNHEY, CDR2 SVGAGI. The CDR3 spans 13 residues. CDR3 region: CASRRQGNTEAFF. The CDR3 DNA is TGTGCCAGCAGACGACAGGGGAACACTGAAGCTTTCTTT.